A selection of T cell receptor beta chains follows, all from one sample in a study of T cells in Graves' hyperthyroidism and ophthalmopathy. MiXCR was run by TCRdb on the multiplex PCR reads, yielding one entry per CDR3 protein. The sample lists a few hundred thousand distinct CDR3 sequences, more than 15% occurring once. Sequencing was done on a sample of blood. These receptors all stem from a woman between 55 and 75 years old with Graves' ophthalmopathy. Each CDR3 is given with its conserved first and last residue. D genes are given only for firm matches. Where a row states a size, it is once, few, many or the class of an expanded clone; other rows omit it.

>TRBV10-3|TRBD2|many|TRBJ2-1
CAISEGLAGYNEQFF
TGTGCCATCAGTGAGGGGCTAGCGGGCTACAATGAGCAGTTCTTC
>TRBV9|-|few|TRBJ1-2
CASSLSLTGWRGYYGYTF
TGTGCCAGCAGCCTCTCCCTGACAGGCTGGAGGGGTTACTATGGCTACACCTTC
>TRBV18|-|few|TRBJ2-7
CASSLAGQGYEQYF
TGTGCCAGCTCACTCGCAGGGCAGGGCTACGAGCAGTACTTC
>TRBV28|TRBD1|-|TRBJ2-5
CASTATGQASRETQYF
TGTGCCAGCACCGCGACGGGACAGGCCTCCCGAGAGACCCAGTACTTC
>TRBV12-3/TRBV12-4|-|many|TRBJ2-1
CASSPGTWLTYNEQFF
TGTGCCAGCAGCCCAGGGACATGGTTGACCTACAATGAGCAGTTCTTC
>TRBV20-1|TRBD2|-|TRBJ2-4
CSARGGGAPQNIQYF
TGCAGTGCTAGAGGCGGGGGGGCCCCGCAAAACATTCAGTACTTC
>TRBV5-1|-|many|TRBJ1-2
CASSKDPTNEGSGYTF
TGCGCCAGCAGCAAGGACCCAACAAATGAGGGGAGTGGCTACACCTTC
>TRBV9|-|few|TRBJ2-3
CASSVGLAEDTQYF
TGTGCCAGCAGCGTAGGGTTAGCGGAAGATACGCAGTATTTT
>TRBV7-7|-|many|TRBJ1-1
CASSCDSQLRNTEAFF
TGTGCTAGCAGCTGTGACAGTCAGCTGCGGAACACTGAAGCTTTCTTT
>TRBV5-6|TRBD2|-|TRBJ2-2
CASSLLAGGLTGELFF
TGTGCCAGCAGCTTGCTAGCGGGGGGGCTCACCGGGGAGCTGTTTTTT
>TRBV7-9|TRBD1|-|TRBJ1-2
CASNLQGEAFGNTF
TGTGCCAGCAACCTACAGGGGGAAGCCTTTGGCAACACCTTC
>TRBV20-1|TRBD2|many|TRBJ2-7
CSGFRTSGSSYEQYF
TGCAGTGGTTTCAGGACTAGCGGTAGTTCCTACGAGCAGTACTTC
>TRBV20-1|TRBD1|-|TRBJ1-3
CSARNVDRDSGNTIYF
TGCAGTGCTAGAAACGTGGACAGGGACTCTGGAAACACCATATATTTT
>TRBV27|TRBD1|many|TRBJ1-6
CASRRTGPSSPLHF
TGTGCCAGCAGACGGACAGGCCCTTCGTCACCCCTCCACTTT